Reported below is one T cell receptor beta chain. The target antigen is unknown. Germline V CDR1 and CDR2: SGHTA, FQGTGA. This CDR3 contains 15 residues. Trimming took 2 bases from V and 3 from J; bases not matched to a gene: 3. These data belong to a study of cytomegalovirus exposure and HLA in healthy donors. Study-level results: Donor immune exposure was known only as CMV serostatus.

The PCR ran on 60 Vbeta and 13 Jbeta primers. Assay: immunoSEQ multiplex PCR; the TCRdb copy retains only in-frame clones and omits some. The repertoire holds 130,000 or so clones, with approximately 67% as singletons. The sequenced material came from PBMCs. The chain joins TRBV7-3 to TRBJ2-2, with TRBD2 identical over 7 bases. This clonotype was obtained from a woman between 55 and 75 years old in good health and CMV-seronegative. The CDR3 DNA reads TGTGCCAGCAGCTTATCTAGCGGATACACCGGGGAGCTGTTTTTT. Translation gives CASSLSSGYTGELFF.